This TCR beta chain was recorded in a study of blood T cell repertoires in COVID-19. Across the study: T cells, B-cell-depleted T cells, or PBMCs supplied cDNA or gDNA.

Germline-derived CDR1 and CDR2 are MNHEY and SMNVEV (reference sequence). This CDR3 is built from 14 residues. V gave up 3 bases and J gave up 4 bases; unmatched junction bases: 4. The assay was immunoSEQ multiplex PCR, and TCRdb's table has in-frame clones only and misses some. The sample records roughly 250,000 clones, approximately 87% being singletons. The gene calls are TRBV27 and TRBJ1-1, with 8 bases identical to TRBD1. The sequence came from a woman aged 25 to 39 with COVID-19, enrolled during active disease. The sequenced material came from peripheral blood. CDR3 in amino acids: CASSFPGGLTEAFF. The CDR3 DNA reads as TGTGCCAGCAGTTTCCCAGGGGGCCTCACTGAAGCTTTCTTT.